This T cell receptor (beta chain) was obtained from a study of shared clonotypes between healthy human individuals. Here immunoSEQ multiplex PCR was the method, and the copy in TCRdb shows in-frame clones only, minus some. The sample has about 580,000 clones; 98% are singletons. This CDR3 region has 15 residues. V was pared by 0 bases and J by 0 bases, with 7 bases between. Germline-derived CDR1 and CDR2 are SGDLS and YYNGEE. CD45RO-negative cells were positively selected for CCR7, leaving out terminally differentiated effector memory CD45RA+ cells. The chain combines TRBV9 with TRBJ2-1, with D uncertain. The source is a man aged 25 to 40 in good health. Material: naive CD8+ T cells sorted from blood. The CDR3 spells CASSVAVGSYNEQFF. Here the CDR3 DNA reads TGTGCCAGCAGCGTAGCGGTAGGCTCCTACAATGAGCAGTTCTTC.